A single sample is the source of the 24 T cell receptor beta chains below, sequenced in a study of blood T cell repertoires in COVID-19. Method: immunoSEQ multiplex PCR; TCRdb's copy keeps in-frame clones and lacks some. The sample records under 200,000 clones, approximately 79% being singletons. What was sequenced was PBMCs or T cells enriched from blood (not recorded which). These receptors were taken from a woman aged 55-69 years with acute COVID-19.

The chain recombines TRBV6-5 with TRBJ1-4, with D uncertain. From germline, CDR1 is MNHEY and CDR2 SVGAGI. The CDR3 is 11 amino acids. Between the trimmed V and J ends, which lost 8 bases and 8 bases, there was a span of 9 bases. CDR3 bases: TGTGCCAGCCAGGTGAAAGAAAAACTGTTTTTT. Protein: CASQVKEKLFF.

J is TRBJ1-2 and V is TRBV6-2 or TRBV6-3; 8 nucleotides agree with TRBD1. Germline CDR1 reads MNHEY; CDR2 reads SVGEGT. The V segment lost 6 bases and the J segment 8 bases; nucleotides outside the gene matches: 8. This CDR3 is 13 amino acids long. The CDR3 is CASSRGQWRGYTF. For the CDR3, the DNA is TGTGCCAGCAGCAGGGGGCAGTGGAGAGGCTACACCTTC.

The chain employs TRBV9 and TRBJ2-2; D might be TRBD2 (5 bases). V lost 4 bases to trimming and J lost 0 bases, with 13 bases between them. CDR1 and CDR2 from the germline V gene are SGDLS and YYNGEE. The CDR3 totals 16 residues. CDR3 residues: CASSPGKGANTGELFF. CDR3 in DNA: TGTGCCAGCAGCCCCGGAAAGGGAGCGAACACCGGGGAGCTGTTTTTT.

V usage is TRBV7-9 and J usage is TRBJ1-5; tentatively, D is TRBD1 (5 bases). Germline values: CDR1 SEHNR, CDR2 FQNEAQ (reference sequence). The CDR3 covers 15 residues. Deletions cut 1 base from V and 2 bases from J, with 9 bases between. The CDR3 nucleotides read TGTGCCAGCAGCTTAGAGGGGTCAGGCAATCAGCCCCAGCATTTT. This sequence encodes CASSLEGSGNQPQHF.

CDR3 protein: CASSQTGQANTGELFF. CDR3 DNA: TGTGCCAGCAGCCAAACGGGACAGGCGAACACCGGGGAGCTGTTTTTT. This sequence joins TRBV4-2 and TRBJ2-2; 8 positions agree with TRBD1. The CDR3 is 16 residues long. Germline CDR1 and CDR2: LGHNA and YNFKEQ. V was clipped by 2 bases and J by 0 bases; unmatched bases: 2.

The chain uses TRBV30 and TRBJ2-7, with D possibly being TRBD1 (6 bases). CDR1 is GTSNPN, CDR2 SVGIG, per germline (reference sequence). CDR3 length: 12 residues. V was trimmed by 0 bases and J by 6 bases, leaving 9 bases between them. CDR3 DNA sequence: TGTGCCTGGAGTGTACAGGGTGGCGAGCAGTACGTC. Its translation: CAWSVQGGEQYV.

This clone was recorded once. The chain combines TRBV5-1 with TRBJ2-3, with 14 bases aligning to TRBD2. There are 16 residues in the CDR3. Germline-derived CDR1 and CDR2 are SGHRS and YFSETQ. The V gene end was trimmed by 4 bases and the J gene end by 4 bases; junction bases not matched to a gene: 5. The CDR3 region is CASSPQTSGRADTQYF. The DNA of the CDR3 is TGCGCCAGCAGCCCGCAGACTAGCGGGAGGGCAGATACGCAGTATTTT.

This chain uses TRBV19 with TRBJ1-5; maybe TRBD1 (6 bases). V lost 2 bases to trimming and J lost 5 bases, with 16 bases between them. CDR1 is LNHDA, CDR2 SQIVND, per germline (reference sequence). CDR3 size: 16 residues. This CDR3 is CASSILGDKLDQPQHF. In DNA, the CDR3 is TGTGCCAGTAGTATATTAGGGGACAAACTGGATCAGCCCCAGCATTTT.

The V and J genes are TRBV28 and TRBJ1-4; tentative D call: TRBD1 (6 bases). Germline V gene lookup returns CDR1 MDHEN and CDR2 SYDVKM. The CDR3 sequence is 19 residues long. Trimming removed 3 bases at V and 1 base at J, with 21 bases between. The CDR3: CASSLFRPLTGQTNEKLFF. The CDR3 nucleotides are TGTGCCAGCAGTTTGTTCCGACCTCTGACAGGACAAACTAATGAAAAACTGTTTTTT.

This clone was picked up one time. The V and J genes are TRBV19 and TRBJ2-1; D unclear. Germline loops: CDR1 LNHDA, CDR2 SQIVND (reference sequence). Trimming cost V 4 bases and J 6 bases, with 10 bases left between them. CDR3 size: 13 residues. CDR3: CASSTLSGNEQFF. Written as DNA, the CDR3 is TGTGCCAGTAGTACCCTCTCGGGCAATGAGCAGTTCTTC. The full variable domain, in which reference TRBV19 and TRBJ2-1 provide the parts outside the CDR3, is DGGITQSPKYLFRKEGQNVTLSCEQNLNHDAMYWYRQDPGQGLRLIYYSQIVNDFQKGDIAEGYSVSREKKESFPLTVTSAQKNPTAFYLCASSTLSGNEQFFGPGTRLTVL.

V and J are TRBV9 and TRBJ1-6; D gene ambiguous. Germline V gene data show CDR1 as SGDLS and CDR2 as YYNGEE. Trimming took 3 bases from V and 0 from J, leaving 13 bases between them. The CDR3 extends over 17 amino acids. The CDR3 DNA reads TGTGCCAGCAGCGACGGGTTCGAGAGCTCCTATAATTCACCCCTCCACTTT. This codes for CASSDGFESSYNSPLHF.

This chain links TRBV6-2 or TRBV6-3 with TRBJ1-5; D may be TRBD1 (5 bases). The CDR3 extends over 14 amino acids. Germline V gene data show CDR1 as MNHEY and CDR2 as SVGEGT. V gave up 6 bases and J gave up 7 bases, with 16 bases separating them. Written as DNA, the CDR3 is TGTGCCAGCAGCGTACAGGCCCTGGGCCAGCCCCAGCATTTT. Amino acid sequence: CASSVQALGQPQHF.

This clone was seen many times. The V and J genes are TRBV14 and TRBJ2-1; TRBD2 matches at 11 bases. The germline V gene has CDR1 SGHDN and CDR2 FVKESK. The CDR3 loop spans 16 amino acids. V gave up 1 base and J gave up 9 bases; unmatched junction bases: 8. The CDR3: CASSQVAGGPMSEQFF. CDR3 DNA: TGTGCCAGCAGCCAAGTAGCGGGAGGGCCTATGAGTGAGCAGTTCTTC.

The gene calls are TRBV23-1 and TRBJ2-7; tentatively, D is TRBD1 (5 bases). TRBV23-1 is an open reading frame, and its role is uncertain. The CDR3 loop spans 15 amino acids. Trimming removed 0 bases at V and 4 bases at J, with 13 bases between. DNA of the CDR3: TGCGCCAGCAGTCAATCTCCGGACAAGATGTACGAGCAGTACTTC. As protein: CASSQSPDKMYEQYF.

This chain links TRBV4-1 with TRBJ2-3; 8 positions agree with TRBD2. The length of the CDR3 is 17 residues. V lost 0 bases to trimming and J lost 6 bases; unmatched junction nucleotides: 11. Germline lookup yields CDR1 MGHRA and CDR2 YSYEKL. The CDR3 is CASSQEGTRGSGDTQYF. For the CDR3, the DNA is TGCGCCAGCAGCCAAGAAGGGACTAGGGGTTCGGGGGATACGCAGTATTTT.

The chain links TRBV4-3 to TRBJ1-5, with no clear D. Trimming shortened V by 3 bases and J by 5 bases, and 17 bases separated the two germline ends. There are 16 residues in the CDR3. The V gene's germline CDR1 is LGHNA and CDR2 YSLEER. Written as DNA, the CDR3 is TGCGCCAGCAGCCACAACATCGGGAACGAGGATCAGCCCCAGCATTTT. The encoded protein is CASSHNIGNEDQPQHF.

J is TRBJ1-6 and V is TRBV18; tentatively, D is TRBD1 (5 bases). There are 15 residues in the CDR3. From germline, CDR1 is KGHSH and CDR2 LQKENI. Deletions cut 2 bases from V and 10 bases from J, with 15 bases between. The DNA for the CDR3 is TGTGCCAGCTCACCAAAGACAGCGCAGGCCTCACCCCTCCACTTT. Its protein is CASSPKTAQASPLHF.

In regard to this clone: The sample has other DNA sequences that encode this CDR3 too. CDR3 bases: TGTGCCAGCAGCTTAGAGACAGGGGAGGCTTTCTTT. Translation: CASSLETGEAFF. The chain is built from TRBV7-9 and TRBJ1-1, with TRBD1 matching over 8 bases. Unmatched junction bases numbered 3, after V lost 1 base and J lost 11 bases. CDR1 and CDR2 from the germline V gene are SEHNR and FQNEAQ (reference sequence). The CDR3 runs 12 residues.

The rearrangement joins TRBV6-5 to TRBJ1-6; D may be TRBD1 (6 bases). V lost 6 bases and J lost 7, with 13 bases in between. The CDR3 consists of 14 residues. The germline V gene has CDR1 MNHEY and CDR2 SVGAGI. Written as DNA, the CDR3 is TGTGCCAGCAGGACACAGGGACTAAATTCACCCCTCCACTTT. Protein: CASRTQGLNSPLHF.

The chain joins TRBV5-4 to TRBJ2-1; 13 bases align to TRBD2. The CDR3 consists of 15 residues. Germline V gene data show CDR1 as SGHNT and CDR2 as YYREEE (reference sequence). J gave up 10 bases and V 1 base, and 5 bases lay outside the gene matches. In DNA form, the CDR3 reads TGTGCCAGCAGCTTGACTAGCGGGGGGGCAAAGGAGCAGTTCTTC. This sequence encodes CASSLTSGGAKEQFF.

The genes are TRBV13 and TRBJ1-4; 11 bases fit TRBD1. This CDR3 region has 15 residues. The germline V gene has CDR1 PRHDT and CDR2 FYEKMQ (reference sequence). The ends lost 2 bases at V and 7 bases at J; junction bases unmatched: 3. CDR3 sequence reads: CASSLRTGGGEKLFF. CDR3 coding DNA: TGTGCCAGCAGCTTAAGGACAGGGGGCGGTGAAAAACTGTTTTTT.

The chain links TRBV5-1 to TRBJ1-4, with D perhaps TRBD1 (6 bases). Germline V gene data show CDR1 as SGHRS and CDR2 as YFSETQ. With 3 bases removed from V and 1 base from J, the gap between germline ends came to 10 bases. The CDR3 runs 15 residues. CDR3 bases: TGCGCCAGCAGCTGGAGCAGGGGAACTAATGAAAAACTGTTTTTT. It yields the protein CASSWSRGTNEKLFF.

The V gene is TRBV14, the J gene TRBJ2-3; 7 bases fit TRBD1. Per germline, CDR1 SGHDN and CDR2 FVKESK. After removal of 5 bases from V and 6 bases from J, the junction contained 5 bases not matched to a gene. The CDR3 runs 13 residues. DNA for the CDR3: TGTGCCAGCAGCACGACAGGGCCGGATACGCAGTATTTT. Its translation is CASSTTGPDTQYF.

This rearrangement joins TRBV4-2 to TRBJ1-5; D call uncertain. The CDR3 consists of 15 residues. V lost 2 bases, J lost 7 bases, and 15 bases lay in between. Germline V gene sequence: CDR1 LGHNA, CDR2 YNFKEQ. This chain's CDR3 is CASSQTRINQQPQHF. CDR3 coding DNA: TGTGCCAGCAGCCAAACCCGCATTAACCAGCAGCCCCAGCATTTT.